This T cell receptor beta chain was sequenced in a study of blood T cell repertoires in COVID-19. Study-wide background: Material from acute and convalescent COVID-19 was sourced from the United States, Italy and Spain. The cDNA or gDNA used as material had been derived from T cells, B-cell-depleted T cells, or PBMCs.

In the original analysis: Reference gene primers were amplified, and this amplification served to estimate nucleated cell counts. TCRdb keeps only in-frame clones here, not all; method: immunoSEQ multiplex PCR. For V, J and clone size, that table is used; D and trimming come from the DNA. The sample lists about 40,000 clones, over 70% occurring once. The V gene's germline CDR1 is SGHRS and CDR2 YFSETQ. The CDR3 sequence is 14 residues long. V lost 5 bases to trimming and J lost 3 bases, with 14 bases between them. The TCR originated in a woman older than 75 with acute or convalescent COVID-19. Material: peripheral blood. The rearrangement uses TRBV5-1 and TRBJ1-2, with D perhaps TRBD1 (5 bases). This CDR3 is CASRETGGDYGYTF. The DNA for the CDR3 is TGCGCCAGCAGGGAAACAGGAGGGGACTATGGCTACACCTTC. The full variable domain, in which reference TRBV5-1 and TRBJ1-2 provide the parts outside the CDR3, is KAGVTQTPRYLIKTRGQQVTLSCSPISGHRSVSWYQQTPGQGLQFLFEYFSETQRNKGNFPGRFSGRQFSNSRSEMNVSTLELGDSALYLCASRETGGDYGYTFGSGTRLTVV.